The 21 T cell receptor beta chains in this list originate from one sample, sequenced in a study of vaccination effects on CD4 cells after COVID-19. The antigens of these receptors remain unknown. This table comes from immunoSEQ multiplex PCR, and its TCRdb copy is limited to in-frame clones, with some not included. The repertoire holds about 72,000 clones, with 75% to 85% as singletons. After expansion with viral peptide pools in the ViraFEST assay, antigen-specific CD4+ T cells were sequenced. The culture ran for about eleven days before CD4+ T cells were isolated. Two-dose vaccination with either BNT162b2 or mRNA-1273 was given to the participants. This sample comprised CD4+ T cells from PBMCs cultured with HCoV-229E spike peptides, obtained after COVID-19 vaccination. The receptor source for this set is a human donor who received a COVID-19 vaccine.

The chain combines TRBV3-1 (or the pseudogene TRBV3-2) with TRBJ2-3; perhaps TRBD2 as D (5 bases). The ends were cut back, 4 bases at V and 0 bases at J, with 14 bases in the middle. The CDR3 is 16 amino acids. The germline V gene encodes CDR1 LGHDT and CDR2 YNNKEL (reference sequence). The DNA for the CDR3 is TGTGCCAGCAGCCCCTCTTCAGCGGCTAGCACAGATACGCAGTATTTT. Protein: CASSPSSAASTDTQYF.

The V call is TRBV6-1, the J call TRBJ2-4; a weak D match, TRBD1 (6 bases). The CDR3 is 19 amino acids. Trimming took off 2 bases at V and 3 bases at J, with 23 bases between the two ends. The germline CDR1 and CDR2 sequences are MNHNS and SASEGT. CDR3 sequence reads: CASSELLRDTQRGKNIQYF. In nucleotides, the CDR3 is TGTGCCAGCAGTGAACTTCTCCGGGACACCCAAAGAGGCAAAAACATTCAGTACTTC.

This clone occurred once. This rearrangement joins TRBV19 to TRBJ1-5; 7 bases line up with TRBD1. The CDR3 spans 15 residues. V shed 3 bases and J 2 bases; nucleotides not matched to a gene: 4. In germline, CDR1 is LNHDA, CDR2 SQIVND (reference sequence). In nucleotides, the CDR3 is TGTGCCAGTAGTATCTACGGACAGGGCAATCAGCCCCAGCATTTT. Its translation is CASSIYGQGNQPQHF.

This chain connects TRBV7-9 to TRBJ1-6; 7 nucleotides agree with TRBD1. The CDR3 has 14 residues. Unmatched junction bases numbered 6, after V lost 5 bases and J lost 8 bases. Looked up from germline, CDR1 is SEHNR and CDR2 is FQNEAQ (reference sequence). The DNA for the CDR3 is TGTGCCAGCAGCGCACAAACAGGGGATTCACCCCTCCACTTT. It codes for CASSAQTGDSPLHF.

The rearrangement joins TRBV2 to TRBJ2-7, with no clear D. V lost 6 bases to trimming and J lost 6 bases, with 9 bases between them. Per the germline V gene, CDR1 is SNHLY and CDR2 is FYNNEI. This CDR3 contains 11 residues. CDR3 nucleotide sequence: TGTGCCAGCAGAGCGTCAGGCGAGCAGTACGTC. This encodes CASRASGEQYV.

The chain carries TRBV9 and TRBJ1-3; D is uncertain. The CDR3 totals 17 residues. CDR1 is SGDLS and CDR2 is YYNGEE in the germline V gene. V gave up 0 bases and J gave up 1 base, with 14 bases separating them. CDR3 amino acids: CASSVAPYLGSGNTIYF. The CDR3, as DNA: TGTGCCAGCAGCGTAGCTCCTTATCTTGGGTCTGGAAACACCATATATTTT.

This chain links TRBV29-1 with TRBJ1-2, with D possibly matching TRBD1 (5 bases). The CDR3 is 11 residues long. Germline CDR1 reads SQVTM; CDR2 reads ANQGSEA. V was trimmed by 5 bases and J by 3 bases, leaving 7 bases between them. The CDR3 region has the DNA TGCAGCGTTCGAGGGGACTATGGCTACACCTTC. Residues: CSVRGDYGYTF. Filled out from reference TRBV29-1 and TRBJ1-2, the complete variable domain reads SAVISQKPSRDICQRGTSLTIQCQVDSQVTMMFWYRQQPGQSLTLIATANQGSEATYESGFVIDKFPISRPNLTFSTLTVSNMSPEDSSIYLCSVRGDYGYTFGSGTRLTVV.

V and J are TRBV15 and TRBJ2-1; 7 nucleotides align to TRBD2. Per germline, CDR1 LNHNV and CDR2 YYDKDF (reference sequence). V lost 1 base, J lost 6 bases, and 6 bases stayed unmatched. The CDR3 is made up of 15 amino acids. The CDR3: CATSRALTGGNEQFF. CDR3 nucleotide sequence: TGTGCCACCAGCAGAGCATTAACGGGGGGCAATGAGCAGTTCTTC.

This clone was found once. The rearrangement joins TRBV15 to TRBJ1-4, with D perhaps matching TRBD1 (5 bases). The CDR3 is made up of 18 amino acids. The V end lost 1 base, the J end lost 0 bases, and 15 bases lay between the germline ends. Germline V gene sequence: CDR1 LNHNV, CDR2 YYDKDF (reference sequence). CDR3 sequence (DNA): TGTGCCACCAGCAGAGGGGGTTCAGGGAAGGCAACTAATGAAAAACTGTTTTTT. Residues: CATSRGGSGKATNEKLFF.

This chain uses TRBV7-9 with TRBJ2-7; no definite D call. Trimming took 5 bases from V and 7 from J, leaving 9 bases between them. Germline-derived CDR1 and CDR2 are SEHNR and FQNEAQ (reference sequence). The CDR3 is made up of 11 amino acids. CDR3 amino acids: CASSLPWEQYV. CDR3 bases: TGTGCCAGCAGCCTCCCGTGGGAGCAGTACGTC.

The CDR3 region is CAISESTQQETQYF. The CDR3, as DNA: TGTGCCATCAGTGAGTCAACCCAACAAGAGACCCAGTACTTC. The chain recombines TRBV10-3 with TRBJ2-5; D gene unclear. Germline assignment: CDR1 ENHRY and CDR2 SYGVKD. This CDR3 has 14 residues. V was cut by 0 bases and J by 2 bases, with 7 bases left in between.

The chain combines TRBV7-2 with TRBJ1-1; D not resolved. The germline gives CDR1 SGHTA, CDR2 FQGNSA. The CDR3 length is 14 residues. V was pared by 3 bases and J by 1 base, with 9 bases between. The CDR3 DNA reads TGTGCCAGCAGCTTCTCGTTTAGGAACACTGAAGCTTTCTTT. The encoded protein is CASSFSFRNTEAFF.

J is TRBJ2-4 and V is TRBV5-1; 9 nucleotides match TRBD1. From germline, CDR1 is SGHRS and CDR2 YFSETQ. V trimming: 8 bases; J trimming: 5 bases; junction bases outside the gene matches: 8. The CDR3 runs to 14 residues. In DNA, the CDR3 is TGCGCCAGTCACAACCGGGACAGGGAAAACATTCAGTACTTC. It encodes CASHNRDRENIQYF.

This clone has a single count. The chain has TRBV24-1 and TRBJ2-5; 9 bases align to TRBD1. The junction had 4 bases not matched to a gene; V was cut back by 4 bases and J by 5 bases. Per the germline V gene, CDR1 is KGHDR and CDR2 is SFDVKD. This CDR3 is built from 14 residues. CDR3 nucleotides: TGTGCCACCAGTGACCACGGGACAGGGGAGACCCAGTACTTC. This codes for CATSDHGTGETQYF.

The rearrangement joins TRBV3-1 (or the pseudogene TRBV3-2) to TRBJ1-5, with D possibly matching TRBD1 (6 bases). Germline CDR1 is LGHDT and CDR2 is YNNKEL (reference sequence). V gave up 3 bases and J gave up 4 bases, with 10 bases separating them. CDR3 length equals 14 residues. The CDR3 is CASSQGTPNQPQHF. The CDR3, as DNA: TGTGCCAGCAGCCAGGGGACACCTAATCAGCCCCAGCATTTT.

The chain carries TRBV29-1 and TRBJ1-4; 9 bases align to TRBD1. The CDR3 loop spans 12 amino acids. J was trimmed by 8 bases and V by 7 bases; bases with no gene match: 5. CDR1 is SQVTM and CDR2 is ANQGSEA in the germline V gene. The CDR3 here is CSAGTGWEKLFF. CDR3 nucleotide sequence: TGCAGCGCGGGGACAGGGTGGGAAAAACTGTTTTTT.

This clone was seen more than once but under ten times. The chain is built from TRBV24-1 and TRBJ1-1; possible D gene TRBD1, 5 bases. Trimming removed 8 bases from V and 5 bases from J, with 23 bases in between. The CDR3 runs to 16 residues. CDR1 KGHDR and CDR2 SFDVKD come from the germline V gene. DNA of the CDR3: TGTGCCACCATTTGGTTAGAGGGGCTTATGAGTACTGAAGCTTTCTTT. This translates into CATIWLEGLMSTEAFF.

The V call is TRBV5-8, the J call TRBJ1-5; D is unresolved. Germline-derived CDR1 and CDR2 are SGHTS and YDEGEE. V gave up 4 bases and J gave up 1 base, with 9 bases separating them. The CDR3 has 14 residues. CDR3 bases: TGTGCCAGCAGCCAATGGACGAGCAATCAGCCCCAGCATTTT. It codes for CASSQWTSNQPQHF.

The CDR3 sequence: CSVKGGDEKLFF. Here the CDR3 DNA reads TGCAGCGTTAAGGGAGGGGATGAAAAACTGTTTTTT. The V and J genes are TRBV29-1 and TRBJ1-4; the D gene is possibly TRBD1 (5 bases). The germline V gene has CDR1 SQVTM and CDR2 ANQGSEA. V lost 5 bases, J lost 6 bases, and 10 bases lay in between. This CDR3 region has 12 residues.

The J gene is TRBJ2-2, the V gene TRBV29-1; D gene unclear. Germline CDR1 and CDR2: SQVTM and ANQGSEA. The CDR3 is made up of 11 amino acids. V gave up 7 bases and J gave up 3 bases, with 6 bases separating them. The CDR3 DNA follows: TGCAGCGGTGGGGACACCGGGGAGCTGTTTTTT. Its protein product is CSGGDTGELFF.

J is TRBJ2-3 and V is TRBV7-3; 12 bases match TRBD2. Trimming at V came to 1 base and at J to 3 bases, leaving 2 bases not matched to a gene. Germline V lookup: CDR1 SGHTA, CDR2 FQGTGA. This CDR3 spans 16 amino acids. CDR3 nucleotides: TGTGCCAGCAGCTTAAGACTAGCGGGGGTAACAGATACGCAGTATTTT. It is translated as CASSLRLAGVTDTQYF.